This T cell receptor beta chain comes out of a study of T cells after yellow fever vaccination. Study-level results: Abundant contaminating clonotypes from the bulk population could appear in FACS-sorted repertoires. Just a small share of clonotypes turned up in the CD4 compartment as well as the CD8 compartment.

In this sample, this clonotype turned up a few times. What it binds is not known. A process of 5'RACE template switching, which added a universal primer site and UMIs, was used to make TCR cDNA. TCRdb re-called the 5' RACE reads with MiXCR, one entry per CDR3 protein. The sample holds about 350,000 distinct CDR3 sequences, around an eighth seen once. CDR3 length: 17 residues. V shed 0 bases and J shed 7 bases, with 19 bases lying between them. Germline V CDR1 and CDR2: MGHRA, YSYEKL. The starting material was CD4+ T cells sorted from PBMCs, obtained 15 days after the yellow fever booster vaccination. The chain carries TRBV4-1 and TRBJ2-1; a possible D gene is TRBD1 (5 bases). The receptor was derived from a man between 18 and 35 years old who received the YFV17D yellow fever vaccine. The CDR3 here is CASSQDPGSGAYNEQFF. CDR3 bases: TGCGCCAGCAGCCAAGATCCTGGTAGTGGGGCTTATAATGAGCAGTTCTTC.